These 9 T cell receptor beta chains were all obtained from the same sample, sequenced in a study of patients and donors after allogeneic stem cell transplantation. TCRdb fed the RT-PCR reads into MiXCR, producing one record per CDR3 protein. The sample carries some 11,000 distinct CDR3 sequences, roughly a quarter recorded once. Sequencing input: blood, either unsorted or a sorted T cell fraction (not recorded which). The receptors originated from a human donor who was either an allogeneic HSCT recipient or a stem cell or donor lymphocyte infusion donor (not recorded which). It is not recorded whose cells these are; they may come from a transplant donor.

The V call is TRBV7-2, the J call TRBJ1-1; D gene uncertain. CDR1 is SGHTA and CDR2 is FQGNSA in the germline V gene. Trimming removed 4 bases at V and 5 bases at J, with 11 bases between. This CDR3 spans 13 amino acids. The CDR3 loop reads CASSSEGRTEAFF. CDR3 nucleotides: TGTGCCAGCAGCTCCGAAGGAAGGACTGAAGCTTTCTTT.

This clonotype was found a few times. The J gene is TRBJ1-5, the V gene TRBV6-6; possible D gene TRBD1, 5 bases. Germline V gene lookup returns CDR1 MNHNY and CDR2 SVGAGI (reference sequence). V was shortened by 6 bases and J by 0 bases, with 24 bases between the two germline ends. This CDR3 spans 19 amino acids. In DNA form, the CDR3 reads TGTGCCAGCAGAGACAGACCGAAACTACCTACCTTTAGCAATCAGCCCCAGCATTTT. Translation gives CASRDRPKLPTFSNQPQHF.

The rearrangement links TRBV24-1 to TRBJ2-3; TRBD2 aligns across 15 bases. The CDR3 is 15 residues long. The germline V gene encodes CDR1 KGHDR and CDR2 SFDVKD. V lost 7 bases to trimming and J lost 6 bases; unmatched junction nucleotides: 4. The CDR3 protein is CATSGLAGGRDTQYF. CDR3 nucleotides: TGTGCCACCAGCGGACTAGCGGGAGGGCGTGATACGCAGTATTTT.

This sequence joins TRBV10-3 and TRBJ1-1; D is unresolved. There are 13 residues in the CDR3. V gave up 11 bases and J gave up 0 bases, with 13 bases separating them. Germline V gene lookup returns CDR1 ENHRY and CDR2 SYGVKD. The CDR3 nucleotides are TGTGCCTCCTGCCAGGCAGTGAACACTGAAGCTTTCTTT. Amino acids: CASCQAVNTEAFF.

The chain recombines TRBV27 with TRBJ2-5; TRBD2 is a possible D gene (5 bases). Per germline, CDR1 MNHEY and CDR2 SMNVEV (reference sequence). The V and J ends lost 5 bases and 2 bases respectively, with 9 bases between them. The CDR3 sequence is 13 residues long. The CDR3: CASSQDWQETQYF. In DNA, the CDR3 is TGTGCCAGCAGTCAGGACTGGCAAGAGACCCAGTACTTC.

This clonotype was detected many times. Here the CDR3 reads CASSEKGNYGYTF. The DNA of the CDR3 is TGTGCCAGCAGTGAAAAGGGCAACTATGGCTACACCTTC. This chain connects TRBV6-1 to TRBJ1-2; D remains ambiguous. The CDR3 has 13 amino acids. V was shortened by 2 bases and J by 2 bases, with 6 bases between the two germline ends. Per germline, CDR1 MNHNS and CDR2 SASEGT.

This clonotype rates as medium-sized. This sequence joins TRBV7-6 and TRBJ2-5; tentatively, D is TRBD2 (5 bases). This CDR3 region has 13 residues. Germline V gene lookup returns CDR1 SGHVS and CDR2 FNYEAQ. V was cut by 5 bases and J by 2 bases, with 9 bases left in between. The DNA of the CDR3 is TGTGCCAGCAGCCGAGGGCGGCAAGAGACCCAGTACTTC. Residues: CASSRGRQETQYF.

The chain has TRBV7-2 and TRBJ2-2; unclear D gene. V lost 1 base and J lost 7, with 10 bases in between. The germline gives CDR1 SGHTA, CDR2 FQGNSA. The CDR3 extends over 14 amino acids. DNA for the CDR3: TGTGCCAGCAGCTTAGTCTGGGGAAACGGGGAGCTGTTTTTT. Translation gives CASSLVWGNGELFF.

This clonotype has a count of ten or more. The V call is TRBV7-8, the J call TRBJ1-3; a possible D gene is TRBD1 (5 bases). The germline V and J ends were trimmed by 2 bases and 4 bases, with 18 bases remaining between them. CDR3 size: 17 residues. Germline values: CDR1 SGHVS, CDR2 FQNEAQ. The CDR3 DNA reads as TGTGCCAGCAGCTTATGGGACGACAGAGTAAAGGGAAACACCATATATTTT. It is translated as CASSLWDDRVKGNTIYF.